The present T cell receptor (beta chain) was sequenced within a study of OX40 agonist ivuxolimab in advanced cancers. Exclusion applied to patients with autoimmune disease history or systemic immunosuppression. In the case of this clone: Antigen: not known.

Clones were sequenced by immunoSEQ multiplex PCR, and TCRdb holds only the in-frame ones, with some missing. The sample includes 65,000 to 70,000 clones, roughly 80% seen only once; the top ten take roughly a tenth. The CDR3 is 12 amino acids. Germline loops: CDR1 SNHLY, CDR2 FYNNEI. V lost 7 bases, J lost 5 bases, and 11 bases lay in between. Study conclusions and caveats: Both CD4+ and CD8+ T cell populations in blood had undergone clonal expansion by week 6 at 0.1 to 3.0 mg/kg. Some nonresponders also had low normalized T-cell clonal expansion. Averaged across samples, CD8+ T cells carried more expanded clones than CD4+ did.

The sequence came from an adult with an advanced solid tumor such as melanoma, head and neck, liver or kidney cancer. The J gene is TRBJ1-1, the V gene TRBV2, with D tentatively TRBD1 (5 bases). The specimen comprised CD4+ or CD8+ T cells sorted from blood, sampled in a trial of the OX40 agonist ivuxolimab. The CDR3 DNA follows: TGTGCCAGCATTGGGGAGGGGACTGAAGCTTTCTTT. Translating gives CASIGEGTEAFF.